This is a list of T cell receptor beta chains from one sample in a study of glioma-infiltrating T cells. TCRdb recomputed calls from the multiplex PCR reads with MiXCR, one row per CDR3 protein. Of about 140,000 distinct CDR3 sequences in the sample, around 40% were seen once. Sequencing was done on a sample of glioma tissue, nonneoplastic brain tissue, or PBMCs (not recorded which). These receptors were collected from a human donor with low-grade glioma or glioblastoma, undergoing nonglioma brain surgery, or in good health (not recorded which). CDR3s include the opening cysteine and the closing phenylalanine or tryptophan. The D gene is left open where the match is weak. The size field is filled for only some rows; it gives once, few, many or a size class.

d_call	v_call	j_call	clone_size	cdr3_aa	cdr3_nt
.	TRBV6-1	TRBJ1-6	.	CASERCSSNSPLHF	TGTGCCAGCGAGAGATGCAGTTCTAATTCACCCCTCCACTTT
.	TRBV20-1	TRBJ2-7	many	CSARGGSRGYEQYF	TGCAGTGCTAGAGGTGGCTCTCGGGGCTACGAGCAGTACTTC
TRBD1	TRBV18	TRBJ1-1	.	CASSPQDRAEAFF	TGTGCCAGCTCACCTCAGGACAGGGCTGAAGCTTTCTTT
TRBD2	TRBV7-8	TRBJ2-3	.	CASSLVLAGGDTQYF	TGTGCCAGCAGCTTAGTACTAGCGGGAGGAGATACGCAGTATTTT
TRBD1	TRBV20-1	TRBJ1-1	few	CSARRSTGVEAFF	TGCAGTGCTCGCCGATCTACAGGGGTTGAAGCTTTCTTT
.	TRBV27	TRBJ2-5	.	CASSTSAGDRQETQYF	TGTGCCAGCAGCACCTCCGCCGGGGACCGGCAAGAGACCCAGTACTTC
.	TRBV10-3	TRBJ1-1	.	CAISERKGLETEAFF	TGTGCCATCAGTGAGCGAAAGGGGCTCGAGACTGAAGCTTTCTTT
TRBD2	TRBV6-1	TRBJ2-1	many	CASSHGTSGLRNEQFF	TGTGCCAGCAGTCACGGGACTAGCGGCCTGAGGAATGAGCAGTTCTTC
.	TRBV20-1	TRBJ1-1	.	CSALPLSGGDTEAFF	TGCAGTGCTCTGCCCCTGTCGGGGGGGGACACTGAAGCTTTCTTT
.	TRBV4-2	TRBJ1-5	.	CASSLSLYQPQHF	TGTGCCAGCAGCTTATCCCTTTATCAGCCCCAGCATTTT
TRBD1	TRBV28	TRBJ1-6	.	CASSPWTGENSPLHF	TGTGCCAGCAGTCCTTGGACAGGGGAAAATTCACCCCTCCACTTT
.	TRBV7-9	TRBJ2-3	.	CASSQGLANTDTQYF	TGTGCCAGCAGCCAGGGGTTAGCAAACACAGATACGCAGTATTTT
.	TRBV28	TRBJ2-5	.	CASRLGHQETQYF	TGTGCCAGCAGATTGGGCCACCAAGAGACCCAGTACTTC
TRBD2	TRBV20-1	TRBJ2-3	few	CSASGGAGDTQYF	TGCAGTGCTAGCGGGGGGGCAGGAGATACGCAGTATTTT
TRBD2	TRBV11-2	TRBJ2-5	.	CASSLDRVAGQETQYF	TGTGCCAGCAGCTTAGATCGAGTAGCGGGACAAGAGACCCAGTACTTC
.	TRBV20-1	TRBJ2-7	.	CSARVGTYEQYF	TGCAGTGCTAGAGTAGGAACCTACGAGCAGTACTTC
TRBD1	TRBV7-3	TRBJ2-7	.	CASSRGQGEQYF	TGTGCCAGCAGCCGTGGACAGGGCGAGCAGTACTTC
.	TRBV6-2/TRBV6-3	TRBJ2-7	.	CASSSNLYEQYF	TGTGCCAGCAGTTCAAACCTTTACGAGCAGTACTTC
.	TRBV4-2	TRBJ1-1	.	CASSQDYVPGRVNTEAFF	TGTGCCAGCAGCCAAGATTATGTTCCGGGGAGGGTGAACACTGAAGCTTTCTTT
.	TRBV6-6	TRBJ2-3	.	CASSYSSVSTDTQYF	TGTGCCAGCAGTTACTCTAGCGTTAGCACAGATACGCAGTATTTT
TRBD2	TRBV28	TRBJ2-5	few	CASSSTGLGGETQYF	TGTGCCAGCAGTTCAACGGGACTAGGAGGAGAGACCCAGTACTTC
.	TRBV4-2	TRBJ2-1	.	CASSQGREQFF	TGTGCCAGCAGCCAAGGACGGGAGCAGTTCTTC
.	TRBV18	TRBJ1-2	.	CASSPPGQRANYGYTF	TGTGCCAGCTCACCCCCTGGACAGCGAGCTAACTATGGCTACACCTTC